This T cell receptor beta chain was sequenced in a study of vaccination and CD4 T cells after COVID-19 (dated by TCRdb to between 2021 and 2022). Context from the whole study: Convalescent patients had a positive SARS-CoV-2 result on nasal swab PCR, and of these patients, fewer than ten had mild disease and one had severe disease. A few convalescent patients gave samples both early after vaccination (day 14) and late after vaccination (days 161 to 241). Participants received two doses of either the Pfizer-BioNTech BNT162b2 vaccine (n=8) or the Moderna mRNA-1273 vaccine (n=2). In the convalescent cohort there were six males and four females, among whom were two Hispanic individuals, seven Caucasians, two Asians and one multiracial person. The cultures were stimulated with overlapping spike peptide pools from SARS-CoV-2 and from the common cold coronaviruses HCoV-NL63, HCoV-OC43 and HCoV-229E. In more than eight COVID-19 convalescent patients and a handful of infection-naive healthy vaccine recipients, researchers compared the spike-specific CD4+ TCR repertoire from before mRNA vaccination with the repertoire from after. As controls, cultures received a CEFX viral epitope pool (the positive control), an HIV-1 Nef peptide pool (the negative control), or no peptide at all. Post-COVID blood samples were collected from convalescent patients a median of approximately 100 days after diagnosis, with a range of about 35 to 161 days. Post-vaccine blood samples were taken a median of around 70 days after the second vaccine dose, with a range of about 12 to 250 days. General study outcomes and caveats: An increase in the median number of SARS-CoV-2-reactive clonotypes from approximately 20 after infection to 38 after vaccination was observed, but the change was not found to be significant. In convalescent patients, nearly all vaccine-specific clones (304 of 307) were found to be mono-reactive for SARS-CoV-2 spike rather than cross-reactive with common cold coronaviruses. The number of convalescent patients in the study was relatively small, and the study did not examine early timepoints following natural infection. In convalescent patients, a median roughly 87% of post-vaccine SARS-CoV-2-reactive clones were detected only after vaccination, and vaccine-specific priming was suggested by this finding.

The CDR3 measures 13 amino acids from cysteine to phenylalanine. Here the CDR3 DNA is all that survives: 39 bases in frame from base 1. V lost 5 bases and J lost 3 bases; the stretch between them is 5 bases long. For CDR1 and CDR2, the germline V gene lists SGHTA and FQGNSA. Per the publication, the time point label means: late sampling 161 to 241 days after vaccination in a few convalescent patients. Sample treatment or condition, as interpreted from the label and publication: roughly ten-day PBMC culture with coronavirus spike peptide pools or control peptides (ViraFEST assay). The ViraFEST assay, used in the study, expanded antigen-specific T cells with peptide pools and then identified the expanded clonotypes through TCR sequencing. The convalescent patients' positive SARS-CoV-2 PCR tests fell between March and December 2020, which was before the Alpha, Beta and Delta variants emerged in the United States. Each well held roughly 2 million PBMCs cultured in IMDM containing approximately 5.3% human AB serum and approximately 9.8 IU/ml IL-2, with about 10 ug/ml peptide pools added. Half of the culture medium was replaced with fresh IL-2-containing medium on days 3 and 7. After around 10 days of culture, CD4+ T cells were isolated by negative selection with the EasySep CD4+ T cell isolation kit. Ficoll-Paque Plus gradient centrifugation was used to isolate PBMCs from whole blood, and the isolated PBMCs were then either used fresh or cryopreserved at -140C. Triplicate wells were generally used for each culture condition.

Comments on this clonotype: Its antigen remains unidentified. Base qualities were left out, and no much larger clone turns up one base away.

To prepare the library, PCR was applied. TCR sequencing of DNA from cultured CD4+ T cells used the Oncomine TCR Beta short-read assay at the Johns Hopkins FTIC core. The QIAamp micro DNA kit was used to extract genomic DNA from the cultured CD4+ T cells. Oncomine TCR Beta libraries from cultured CD4+ T cells were pooled with unique dual indexes and sequenced on an Illumina iSeq 100. As for the original processing: Non-productive sequences were removed, and CDR3s that did not start with C, did not end with F or W, or were shorter than 7 amino acids were discarded. The MANAFEST web application was used to identify antigen-specific clonotypes by comparing peptide-stimulated wells against reference wells and other culture wells. For a clone to be called positive, the clone needed an FDR below 0.05, an odds ratio above 5, and a productive frequency above 0.1% in at least two of three replicate wells. A clonotype counted as cross-reactive if it showed significant expansion both in the SARS-CoV-2 spike wells and in at least one common cold coronavirus spike condition. Levenshtein distances (stringdist) and unrooted phylogenetic trees (ape) in R version 3.6.1 were used to assess CDR3 homology. TCRdb reanalyzed the raw reads on its own, using fastp at Q25 for trimming and MiXCR for clone calling, and kept in-frame beta chains. Every CDR3 protein is listed once, alongside the most common genes and DNA of its rows. These V and J calls are TCRdb output, not the study's own analysis. The sample records 25,000 to 30,000 distinct CDR3 sequences, more than 35% of which are singletons. The ten largest clones represent 5.2% of the sample.

The TCR was taken from a human donor who had recovered from COVID-19. The rearrangement joined TRBV7-2 to TRBJ2-6; the D gene cannot be resolved reliably. This material consisted of CD4+ T cells from blood, cultured in vitro, taken about 7 months after SARS-CoV-2 vaccination. This receptor carries the CDR3 CASSPSGANVLTF. The nucleotide sequence is given as TGTGCCAGCAGCCCAAGTGGGGCCAACGTCCTGACTTTC.